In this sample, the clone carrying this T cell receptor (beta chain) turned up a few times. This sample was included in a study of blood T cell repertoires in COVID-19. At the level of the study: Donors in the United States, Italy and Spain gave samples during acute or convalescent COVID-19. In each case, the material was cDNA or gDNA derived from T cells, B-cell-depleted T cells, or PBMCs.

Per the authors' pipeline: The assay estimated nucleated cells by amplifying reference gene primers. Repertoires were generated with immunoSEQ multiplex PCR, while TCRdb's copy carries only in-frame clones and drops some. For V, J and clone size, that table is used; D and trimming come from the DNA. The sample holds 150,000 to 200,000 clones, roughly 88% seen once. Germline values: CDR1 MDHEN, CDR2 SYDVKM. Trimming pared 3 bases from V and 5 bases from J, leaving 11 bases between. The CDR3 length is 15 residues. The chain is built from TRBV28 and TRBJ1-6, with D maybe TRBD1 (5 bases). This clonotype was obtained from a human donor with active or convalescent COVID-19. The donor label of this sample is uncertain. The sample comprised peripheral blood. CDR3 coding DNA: TGTGCCAGCAGTTTGCAGGGCCTGGATAATTCACCCCTCCACTTT. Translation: CASSLQGLDNSPLHF. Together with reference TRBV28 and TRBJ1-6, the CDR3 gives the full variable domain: DVKVTQSSRYLVKRTGEKVFLECVQDMDHENMFWYRQDPGLGLRLIYFSYDVKMKEKGDIPEGYSVSREKKERFSLILESASTNQTSMYLCASSLQGLDNSPLHFGNGTRLTVT.